This TCR beta chain stems from a study of metastatic and nonmetastatic thyroid tumors. None of the patients had undergone any treatment ahead of thyroid surgery. TCRdb re-called the PCR reads with MiXCR. The top ten clones hold 7% to 10% of a sample with tens of thousands of clones, about 12% of them seen once. The CDR3 is 14 residues long. Germline V gene sequence: CDR1 SGHAT, CDR2 FQNNGV. The ends were cut back, 3 bases at V and 0 bases at J, with 7 bases in the middle. This clone was counted at least ten times. This receptor was obtained from a female donor with papillary thyroid cancer or a benign thyroid nodule (not recorded which). Some clones in this sample may be carry-over from other donors' samples. Source material: tumor tissue. This chain connects TRBV11-2 to TRBJ2-3; D perhaps matches TRBD1 (6 bases). CDR3 region: CASSLGASTDTQYF. The CDR3 nucleotides are TGTGCCAGCAGCTTGGGGGCTAGCACAGATACGCAGTATTTT.